The clone carrying this T cell receptor (beta chain) was observed a few times. Its antigen remains unknown. The data were taken from a study of cytotoxic CD8 clonotypes in ibrutinib-treated CLL. Overall study findings and caveats: Sustained-remission patients were sampled at one set of times and progressing patients at different ones. Private clonotypes, not public ones, expanded at ibrutinib response.

From germline, CDR1 is ENHRY and CDR2 SYGVKD. The CDR3 loop spans 15 amino acids. V lost 7 bases, J lost 5 bases, and 21 bases lay in between. Data came from immunoSEQ multiplex PCR; TCRdb stores just in-frame clones and leaves some out. The repertoire consists of around 250,000 clones, with around three quarters occurring once and the leading ten covering approximately 15%. This clonotype originated in a human donor with chronic lymphocytic leukemia. This rearrangement joins TRBV10-3 to TRBJ2-7, with a weak D call TRBD1 (5 bases). The sample was PBMCs, taken after 24 months of ibrutinib treatment. The CDR3 here is CAITADPADIHEQYF. CDR3 coding DNA: TGTGCCATCACCGCGGACCCCGCGGACATCCACGAGCAGTACTTC.